A single sample is the source of the 28 T cell receptor beta chains below, sequenced in a study of Graves' ophthalmopathy and Graves' hyperthyroidism. RNA served as the template for amplifying TCR beta CDR3 regions. RT-PCR in the first round used HTBI primers; a second-round multiplex PCR followed. MiXCR was run by TCRdb on the multiplex PCR reads, yielding one entry per CDR3 protein. This sample yields some 170,000 distinct CDR3 sequences, of which roughly 36% are seen a single time; 8% to 9% belongs to the top ten. Material for sequencing was peripheral blood. The origin of the receptors is a man in his thirties or forties with Graves' ophthalmopathy.

This clonotype was counted a few times. The chain uses TRBV6-1 and TRBJ2-2; no clear D gene. Trimming stripped 4 bases from V and 5 bases from J, with 8 bases between. The germline V gene has CDR1 MNHNS and CDR2 SASEGT. The CDR3 is made up of 13 amino acids. Written as DNA, the CDR3 is TGTGCCAGCAGTGGACGCCCTACCGGGGAGCTGTTTTTT. Encoded protein: CASSGRPTGELFF.

In its sample, this clonotype was seen a few times. The J gene is TRBJ1-2, the V gene TRBV15; D remains unclear. V dropped 4 bases and J dropped 5 bases, with 17 bases sitting between them. Germline CDR1 is LNHNV and CDR2 is YYDKDF (reference sequence). This CDR3 comprises 15 residues. CDR3 bases: TGTGCCACCAGCAAAACCTCCGGACGTGGGTATGGCTACACCTTC. It specifies CATSKTSGRGYGYTF.

This clonotype has ten or more counts. The chain links TRBV27 to TRBJ2-7, with 7 bases matching TRBD1. The germline gives CDR1 MNHEY, CDR2 SMNVEV (reference sequence). Germline trimming cut 2 bases from V and 4 bases from J; bases unmatched to any gene: 2. The CDR3 contains 13 residues. CDR3 DNA sequence: TGTGCCAGCAGTTTAGGGGACAGATACGAGCAGTACTTC. Translating gives CASSLGDRYEQYF.

In this sample, this clonotype turned up many times. The CDR3 reads CAWRFRVESYGYTF. In DNA, the CDR3 is TGTGCCTGGAGGTTCAGGGTTGAAAGTTATGGCTACACCTTC. The chain employs TRBV30 and TRBJ1-2, with TRBD1 as a possible D gene (5 bases). V lost 3 bases to trimming and J lost 5 bases, with 16 bases between them. Germline V gives CDR1 GTSNPN, CDR2 SVGIG (reference sequence). CDR3 length: 14 amino acids.

The rearrangement joins TRBV6-1 to TRBJ1-1, with D unresolved. Germline CDR1 is MNHNS and CDR2 is SASEGT. The CDR3 has 13 residues. Trimming pared 6 bases from V and 4 bases from J, leaving 12 bases between. The CDR3 reads CASRPRVVTEAFF. The CDR3 DNA follows: TGTGCCAGCAGACCTAGGGTCGTCACTGAAGCTTTCTTT.

V is TRBV12-3 or TRBV12-4 and J is TRBJ1-2; no firm D call. V was shortened by 6 bases and J by 5 bases, with 10 bases between the two germline ends. This CDR3 has 12 amino acids. CDR3 DNA: TGTGCCAGCAGACCTGGGAGTTATGGCTACACCTTC. Protein: CASRPGSYGYTF.

This clonotype was recorded at least ten times. CDR3 nucleotide sequence: TGTGCCAGCAGCTGGGGCTTGGACTACGAGCAGTACTTC. It specifies CASSWGLDYEQYF. The chain uses TRBV6-2 or TRBV6-3 and TRBJ2-7; weak D call: TRBD1 (5 bases). CDR1 and CDR2 from the germline V gene are MNHEY and SVGEGT. Between the trimmed V and J ends, which lost 6 bases and 3 bases, there was a span of 12 bases. CDR3 size: 13 residues.

The rearrangement links TRBV6-1 to TRBJ1-1; no firm D call. V gave up 7 bases and J gave up 6 bases, with 15 bases separating them. This CDR3 spans 13 amino acids. Germline CDR1 is MNHNS and CDR2 is SASEGT. CDR3 sequence: CASTERSMSEAFF. DNA of the CDR3: TGTGCCAGCACCGAACGGAGTATGTCTGAAGCTTTCTTT.

The chain recombines TRBV7-8 with TRBJ1-1, with unresolved D. The CDR3 extends over 12 amino acids. Germline V CDR1 and CDR2: SGHVS, FQNEAQ. Trimming took off 4 bases at V and 3 bases at J, with 6 bases between the two ends. The CDR3 reads CASSYWDTEAFF. CDR3 DNA: TGTGCCAGCAGCTATTGGGACACTGAAGCTTTCTTT.

The J gene is TRBJ2-5, the V gene TRBV6-2 or TRBV6-3, with 8 bases identical to TRBD2. CDR1 is MNHEY, CDR2 SVGEGT, per germline. This CDR3 spans 14 amino acids. The ends lost 7 bases at V and 5 bases at J; junction bases unmatched: 9. This CDR3 is CASTDSGGQETQYF. Here the CDR3 DNA reads TGTGCCAGCACGGACAGCGGGGGCCAGGAGACCCAGTACTTC.

This clonotype occurred many times. This sequence joins TRBV6-5 and TRBJ2-7; D possibly matches TRBD1 or TRBD2 (5 bases each). V was clipped by 6 bases and J by 3 bases, with 15 bases between them. The CDR3 runs 14 residues. Germline CDR1 is MNHEY and CDR2 is SVGAGI. CDR3 protein: CASRGPTGLYEQYF. The CDR3 region has the DNA TGTGCCAGCAGAGGCCCAACGGGGCTCTACGAGCAGTACTTC.

The sample holds many counts of this clonotype. The V call is TRBV11-3, the J call TRBJ2-7, with D tentatively TRBD1 (5 bases). CDR3 length equals 14 residues. V was shortened by 6 bases and J by 0 bases, with 12 bases between the two germline ends. Per the germline V gene, CDR1 is SGHNT and CDR2 is YENEEA. The CDR3 DNA follows: TGTGCCAGCAGTACCGACAGCTTCTCCTACGAGCAGTACTTC. Protein sequence: CASSTDSFSYEQYF.

This clonotype was seen ten or more times. The chain joins TRBV28 to TRBJ1-2; a possible D gene is TRBD1 (5 bases). Trimming cost V 5 bases and J 3 bases, with 16 bases left between them. The V gene's germline CDR1 is MDHEN and CDR2 SYDVKM. The CDR3 consists of 15 residues. CDR3 bases: TGTGCCAGCAGTGAATCAGGGTTTCGAGACTATGGCTACACCTTC. Translated, it gives CASSESGFRDYGYTF.

The chain links TRBV7-3 to TRBJ1-2; 10 bases map to TRBD1. This CDR3 is 17 amino acids long. V shed 4 bases, J shed 4 bases, and the junction held 12 bases outside the gene matches. Germline loops: CDR1 SGHTA, CDR2 FQGTGA. In DNA, the CDR3 is TGTGCCAGCAGCTCCCCGGGACAGGGGCTCGTTCCCTATGGCTACACCTTC. Its protein is CASSSPGQGLVPYGYTF. Drawing the rest from reference TRBV7-3 and TRBJ1-2, the complete variable domain is GAGVSQTPSNKVTEKGKYVELRCDPISGHTALYWYRQSLGQGPEFLIYFQGTGAADDSGLPNDRFFAVRPEGSVSTLKIQRTERGDSAVYLCASSSPGQGLVPYGYTFGSGTRLTVV.

On this clonotype: One junction end disagrees with the germline gene, perhaps due to a read error. The V gene is TRBV12-3 or TRBV12-4, the J gene TRBJ2-7, with TRBD1 matching over 8 bases. The CDR3 runs to 15 residues. Written as DNA, the CDR3 is TGTTCCAGCAGTTTACAAGCCGGGACAGGTGTCGAGCAGTACTTC. It translates to CSSSLQAGTGVEQYF.

DNA for the CDR3: TGTGCCAGCAGTTTATCCACTACAGGGAGAGAGACCCAGTACTTC. This codes for CASSLSTTGRETQYF. The rearrangement uses TRBV6-5 and TRBJ2-5; weak D call: TRBD1 (6 bases). The germline gives CDR1 MNHEY, CDR2 SVGAGI. V was pared by 4 bases and J by 4 bases, with 16 bases between. The CDR3 runs 15 residues.

The V and J genes are TRBV11-2 and TRBJ2-5; 13 nucleotides agree with TRBD2. The ends lost 5 bases at V and 1 base at J; junction bases unmatched: 16. CDR3 length: 20 amino acids. Germline V gene lookup returns CDR1 SGHAT and CDR2 FQNNGV. The chain's CDR3 is CASSLSMGAGLAGAQETQYF. CDR3 nucleotide sequence: TGTGCCAGCAGCCTGAGTATGGGAGCCGGACTAGCGGGAGCCCAAGAGACCCAGTACTTC.

This clonotype has a count of ten or more. The chain employs TRBV12-3 or TRBV12-4 and TRBJ1-2; 9 bases map to TRBD1. The trim removed 7 bases at V and 5 bases at J, leaving 5 bases unmatched. The CDR3 sequence is 13 residues long. The CDR3: CASKPDRGYGYTF. CDR3 DNA sequence: TGTGCCAGCAAACCGGACAGGGGTTATGGCTACACCTTC.

The genes are TRBV11-2 and TRBJ2-5, with 7 bases fitting TRBD2. V shed 1 base, J shed 5 bases, and the junction held 7 bases outside the gene matches. The CDR3 is 15 residues long. The germline gives CDR1 SGHAT, CDR2 FQNNGV. CDR3 bases: TGTGCCAGCAGCTTAGGGTCTAGCGGAGGGGAGACCCAGTACTTC. Encoded protein: CASSLGSSGGETQYF.

This clonotype was recorded at least ten times. V is TRBV30 and J is TRBJ2-5; 7 bases map to TRBD2. The germline gives CDR1 GTSNPN, CDR2 SVGIG (reference sequence). J was trimmed by 4 bases and V by 4 bases; bases with no gene match: 12. The CDR3 covers 15 residues. CDR3 sequence: CAWKFGGSQSETQYF. The CDR3 DNA reads TGTGCCTGGAAGTTCGGCGGGAGTCAATCAGAGACCCAGTACTTC.

This clonotype has ten or more counts. The rearrangement uses TRBV6-5 and TRBJ2-7; 7 nucleotides agree with TRBD2. Per germline, CDR1 MNHEY and CDR2 SVGAGI. Trimming at V came to 7 bases and at J to 7 bases, leaving 16 bases not matched to a gene. CDR3 size: 15 residues. In DNA, the CDR3 is TGTGCCAGCACCCTCAGGGAGCGGGGTGCGGGAGAGCAGTACTTC. Residues: CASTLRERGAGEQYF.

This clonotype was counted ten times or more. This chain uses TRBV19 with TRBJ2-5, with TRBD2 matching 8 bases. CDR1 is LNHDA and CDR2 is SQIVND in the germline V gene (reference sequence). CDR3 size: 13 residues. The V and J ends lost 5 bases and 7 bases, in that order; junction bases with no gene match: 6. DNA for the CDR3: TGTGCCAGTAGTTCGACTAGCGAGGCGACCCAGTACTTC. It codes for CASSSTSEATQYF.

The chain couples TRBV15 to TRBJ2-5, with D possibly matching TRBD1 (5 bases). With 1 base removed from V and 5 bases from J, the gap between germline ends came to 11 bases. This CDR3 has 14 residues. The germline V gene encodes CDR1 LNHNV and CDR2 YYDKDF (reference sequence). The CDR3 region is CATSRVPGRETQYF. The CDR3 nucleotides are TGTGCCACCAGCAGAGTACCAGGGCGGGAGACCCAGTACTTC.

The rearrangement links TRBV9 to TRBJ1-5; D gene uncertain. This CDR3 region has 15 residues. CDR1 SGDLS and CDR2 YYNGEE come from the germline V gene. The germline V and J ends were trimmed by 4 bases and 5 bases, with 16 bases remaining between them. The CDR3 region is CASSPGRRADQPQHF. The CDR3 coding sequence is TGTGCCAGCAGCCCTGGGAGGAGGGCGGATCAGCCCCAGCATTTT.

The chain is built from TRBV20-1 and TRBJ2-5, with TRBD1 as a possible D gene (6 bases). V was cut by 6 bases and J by 5 bases, with 22 bases left in between. The CDR3 length is 15 residues. Germline V gene lookup returns CDR1 DFQATT and CDR2 SNEGSKA (reference sequence). CDR3 DNA sequence: TGCAGTGCCACGCCAACAGGGTATCTTCCCGAGACCCAGTACTTC. This codes for CSATPTGYLPETQYF.

This sequence joins TRBV2 and TRBJ1-5; D gene ambiguous. Trimming took 7 bases from V and 3 from J, leaving 13 bases between them. The germline V gene has CDR1 SNHLY and CDR2 FYNNEI. This CDR3 spans 14 amino acids. The CDR3 nucleotides are TGTGCCAGCACCGAAGCGGTAACCAATCAGCCCCAGCATTTT. Protein: CASTEAVTNQPQHF. Based on the CDR3 plus reference TRBV2 and TRBJ1-5, the full variable domain is EPEVTQTPSHQVTQMGQEVILRCVPISNHLYFYWYRQILGQKVEFLVSFYNNEISEKSEIFDDQFSVERPDGSNFTLKIRSTKLEDSAMYFCASTEAVTNQPQHFGDGTRLSIL.

The table lists this clonotype with many counts. The CDR3 sequence: CASSQVYGGANTGELFF. The CDR3 DNA sequence: TGTGCCAGCAGCCAAGTCTACGGGGGAGCGAACACCGGGGAGCTGTTTTTT. The V and J genes are TRBV3-1 and TRBJ2-2, with D possibly TRBD2 on 6 matching bases. Germline assignment: CDR1 LGHDT and CDR2 YNNKEL (reference sequence). V lost 1 base to trimming and J lost 0 bases, with 12 bases between them. The CDR3 is made up of 17 amino acids.

The table lists this clonotype with many counts. The chain joins TRBV6-2 or TRBV6-3 to TRBJ2-5; D perhaps matches TRBD1 (6 bases). V lost 7 bases to trimming and J lost 2 bases, with 20 bases between them. The CDR3 is made up of 16 amino acids. Germline assignment: CDR1 MNHEY and CDR2 SVGEGT. The CDR3 DNA sequence: TGTGCCAGCACCAGCCCCCGAGGACAGACACAAGAGACCCAGTACTTC. It specifies CASTSPRGQTQETQYF.